This T cell receptor beta chain was captured in a study of blood T cells in healthy people across ages. The second PCR ran about 6 to 11 cycles with a sample-barcoded 5' primer and J-beta primers. TCRdb used MiXCR to reprocess the 5' RACE reads, holding one entry per CDR3 protein. The sample gives roughly 800,000 distinct CDR3 sequences, about 62% of which show up once; about 20% is in the top ten. Germline loops: CDR1 MNHEY, CDR2 SVGAGI. The CDR3 is made up of 14 amino acids. V gave up 4 bases and J gave up 6 bases; unmatched junction bases: 8. This clonotype was found once. Sequenced material: blood. This clonotype was obtained from a man aged 25-40 years in good health. The chain carries TRBV6-5 and TRBJ2-7; 8 nucleotides line up with TRBD1. As DNA, the CDR3 is TGTGCCAGCAGTTTGGGAAGGACAGGGAGCGAGCAGTACTTC. This sequence encodes CASSLGRTGSEQYF.